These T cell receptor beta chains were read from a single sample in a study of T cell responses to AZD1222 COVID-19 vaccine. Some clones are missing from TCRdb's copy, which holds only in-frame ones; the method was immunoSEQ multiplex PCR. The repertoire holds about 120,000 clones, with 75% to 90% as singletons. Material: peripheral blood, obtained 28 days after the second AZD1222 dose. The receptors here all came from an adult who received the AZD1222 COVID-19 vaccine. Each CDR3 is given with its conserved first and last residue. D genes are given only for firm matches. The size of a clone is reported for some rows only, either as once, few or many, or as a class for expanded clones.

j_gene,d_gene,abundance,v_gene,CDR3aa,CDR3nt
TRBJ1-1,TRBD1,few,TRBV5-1,CASSLDRGMNTEAFF,TGCGCCAGCAGCCTAGACAGGGGAATGAACACTGAAGCTTTCTTT
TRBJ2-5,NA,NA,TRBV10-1,CASRQRAPQETQYF,TGCGCCAGCAGGCAACGGGCTCCTCAAGAGACCCAGTACTTC
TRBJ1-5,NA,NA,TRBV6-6,CASSATRGGNQPQHF,TGTGCCAGCAGTGCCACCAGGGGCGGCAATCAGCCCCAGCATTTT
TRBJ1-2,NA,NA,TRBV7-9,CASSLLGYYGYTF,TGTGCCAGCAGCTTGTTGGGCTACTATGGCTACACCTTC
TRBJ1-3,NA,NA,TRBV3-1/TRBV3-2,CASSQGLSNGNTIYF,TGTGCCAGCAGCCAAGGACTGAGTAATGGAAACACCATATATTTT
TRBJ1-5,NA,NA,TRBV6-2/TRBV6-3,CASSYSWISNQPQHF,TGTGCCAGCAGTTACTCGTGGATTAGCAATCAGCCCCAGCATTTT
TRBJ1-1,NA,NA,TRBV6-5,CASSPDLRAEAFF,TGTGCCAGCAGCCCCGACCTGAGGGCTGAAGCTTTCTTT
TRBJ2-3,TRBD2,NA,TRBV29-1,CSGSQRGRLNTQYF,TGCAGCGGGTCCCAGCGGGGGCGTTTGAATACGCAGTATTTT
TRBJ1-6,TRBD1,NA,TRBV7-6,CASSLSGQAWNSPLHF,TGTGCCAGCAGCTTATCCGGACAGGCTTGGAATTCACCCCTCCACTTT
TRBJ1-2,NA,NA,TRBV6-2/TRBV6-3,CASSYHRVVGYTF,TGTGCCAGCAGTTACCACAGGGTAGTTGGCTACACCTTC
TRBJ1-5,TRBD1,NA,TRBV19,CASSYGQGGNQPQHF,TGTGCCAGTAGTTATGGACAGGGTGGCAATCAGCCCCAGCATTTT
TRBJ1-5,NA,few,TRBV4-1,CASSQDGGFGNQPQHF,TGCGCCAGCAGCCAAGATGGAGGGTTTGGCAATCAGCCCCAGCATTTT
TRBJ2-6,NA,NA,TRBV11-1,CASSLEAGVGANVLTF,TGTGCCAGCAGCTTAGAGGCCGGGGTCGGGGCCAACGTCCTGACTTTC
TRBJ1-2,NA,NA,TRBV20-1,CSAKRGDGYTF,TGCAGTGCCAAGAGGGGGGATGGCTACACCTTC
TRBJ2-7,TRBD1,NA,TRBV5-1,CASSIGGRDYEQYF,TGCGCCAGCAGCATAGGGGGCCGGGACTACGAGCAGTACTTC
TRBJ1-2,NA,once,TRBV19,CASSMDGNYGYTF,TGTGCCAGTAGTATGGACGGTAACTATGGCTACACCTTC
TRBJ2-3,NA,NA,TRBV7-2,CASSYDRSTDTQYF,TGTGCCAGCAGCTATGACAGAAGCACAGATACGCAGTATTTT
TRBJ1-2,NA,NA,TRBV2,CASSEAGGAQDGYTF,TGTGCCAGCAGTGAAGCCGGAGGGGCGCAGGATGGCTACACCTTC
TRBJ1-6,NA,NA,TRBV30,CAWSVAGGLNSPLHF,TGTGCCTGGAGTGTAGCCGGGGGACTGAATTCACCCCTCCACTTT
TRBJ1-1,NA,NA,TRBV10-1,CPSEANGGGMNTEAFF,TGCCCCAGCGAGGCGAATGGGGGGGGAATGAACACTGAAGCTTTCTTT
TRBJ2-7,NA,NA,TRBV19,CASSMVPGHYEQYF,TGTGCCAGTAGTATGGTTCCAGGGCACTACGAGCAGTACTTC
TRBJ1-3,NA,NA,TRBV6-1,CASSEQSGNTIYF,TGTGCCAGCAGTGAACAGTCTGGAAACACCATATATTTT
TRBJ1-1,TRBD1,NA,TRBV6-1,CASSEQWDRGRRNTEAFF,TGTGCCAGCAGTGAACAATGGGACAGGGGGCGCCGGAACACTGAAGCTTTCTTT
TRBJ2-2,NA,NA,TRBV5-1,CASSLDVGTGELFF,TGCGCCAGCAGCTTGGACGTGGGCACCGGGGAGCTGTTTTTT
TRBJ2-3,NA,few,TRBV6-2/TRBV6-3,CASSPSGDTQYF,TGTGCCAGCAGTCCGAGCGGGGATACGCAGTATTTT
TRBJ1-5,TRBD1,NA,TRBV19,CASTPLQGNNQPQHF,TGTGCCAGTACCCCTCTACAGGGGAACAATCAGCCCCAGCATTTT